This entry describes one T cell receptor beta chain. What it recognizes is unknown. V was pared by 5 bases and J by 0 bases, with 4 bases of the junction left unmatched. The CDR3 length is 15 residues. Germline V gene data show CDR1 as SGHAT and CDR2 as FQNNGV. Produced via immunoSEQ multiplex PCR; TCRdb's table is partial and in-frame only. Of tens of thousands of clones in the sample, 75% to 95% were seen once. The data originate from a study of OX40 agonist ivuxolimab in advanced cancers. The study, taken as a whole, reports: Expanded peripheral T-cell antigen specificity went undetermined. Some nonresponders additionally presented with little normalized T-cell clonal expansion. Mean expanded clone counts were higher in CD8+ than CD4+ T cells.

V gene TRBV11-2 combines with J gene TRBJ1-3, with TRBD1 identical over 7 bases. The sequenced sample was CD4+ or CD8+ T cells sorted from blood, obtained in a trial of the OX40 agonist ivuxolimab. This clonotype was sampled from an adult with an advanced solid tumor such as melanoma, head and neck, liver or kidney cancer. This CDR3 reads CASSLTGNSGNTIYF. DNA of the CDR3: TGTGCCAGCAGCCTGACAGGGAACTCTGGAAACACCATATATTTT.